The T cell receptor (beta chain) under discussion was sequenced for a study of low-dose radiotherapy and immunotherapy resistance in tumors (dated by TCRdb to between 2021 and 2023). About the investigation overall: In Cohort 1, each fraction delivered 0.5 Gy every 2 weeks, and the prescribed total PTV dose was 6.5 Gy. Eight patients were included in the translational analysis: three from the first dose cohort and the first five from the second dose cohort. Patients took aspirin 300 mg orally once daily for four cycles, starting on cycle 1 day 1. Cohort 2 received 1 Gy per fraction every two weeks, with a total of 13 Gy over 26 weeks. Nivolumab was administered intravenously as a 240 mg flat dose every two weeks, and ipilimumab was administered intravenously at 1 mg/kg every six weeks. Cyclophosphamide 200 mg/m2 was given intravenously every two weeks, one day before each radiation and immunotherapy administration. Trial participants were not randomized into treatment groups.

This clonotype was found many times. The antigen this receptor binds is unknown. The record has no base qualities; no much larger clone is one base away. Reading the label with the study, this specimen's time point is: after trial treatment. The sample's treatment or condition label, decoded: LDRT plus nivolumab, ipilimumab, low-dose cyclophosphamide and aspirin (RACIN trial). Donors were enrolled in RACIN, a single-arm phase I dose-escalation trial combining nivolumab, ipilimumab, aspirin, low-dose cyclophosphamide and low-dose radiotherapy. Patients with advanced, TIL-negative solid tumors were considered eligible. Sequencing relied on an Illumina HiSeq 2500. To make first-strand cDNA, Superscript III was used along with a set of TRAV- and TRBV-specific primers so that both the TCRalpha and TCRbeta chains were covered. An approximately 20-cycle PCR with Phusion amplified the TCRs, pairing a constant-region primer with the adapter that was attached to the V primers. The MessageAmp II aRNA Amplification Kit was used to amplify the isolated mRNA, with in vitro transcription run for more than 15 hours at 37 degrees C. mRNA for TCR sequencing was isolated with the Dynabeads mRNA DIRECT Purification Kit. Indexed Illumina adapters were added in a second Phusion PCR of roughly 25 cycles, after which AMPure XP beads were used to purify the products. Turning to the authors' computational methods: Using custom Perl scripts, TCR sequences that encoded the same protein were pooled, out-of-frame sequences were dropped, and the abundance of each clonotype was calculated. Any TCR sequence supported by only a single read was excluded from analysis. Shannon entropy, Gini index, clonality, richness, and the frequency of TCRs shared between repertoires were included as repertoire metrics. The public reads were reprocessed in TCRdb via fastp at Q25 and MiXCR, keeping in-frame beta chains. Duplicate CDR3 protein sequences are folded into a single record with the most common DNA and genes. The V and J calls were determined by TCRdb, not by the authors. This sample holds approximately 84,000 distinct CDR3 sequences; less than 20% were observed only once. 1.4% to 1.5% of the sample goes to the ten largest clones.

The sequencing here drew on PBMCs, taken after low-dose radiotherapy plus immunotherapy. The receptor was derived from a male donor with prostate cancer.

At the DNA level, the sequence is TGTGCCAGCAGTTACTCGAGGGCCCAGGGACAGGGGATTCATGGGGCCAACGTCCTGACTTTC. Translated, it gives CASSYSRAQGQGIHGANVLTF. Here the chain combines TRBV6-2 or TRBV6-3 and TRBJ2-6; TRBD1 agrees with 10 junctional bases. Based on the germline V gene, the CDR1 and CDR2 sequences are MNHEY and SVGEGT. The CDR3 goes from the cysteine to the phenylalanine over 21 residues. Here the CDR3 DNA is all that survives: 63 bases in frame from base 1. Unmatched junction bases come to 14, with V trimmed by 0 bases and J by 3 bases.